The rows below give T cell receptor beta chains drawn from one sample of a study of T-cell reconstitution after alpha-beta-depleted transplantation in children. TCRdb analysed the PCR reads with MiXCR anew, one entry per CDR3 protein. The repertoire holds 450,000 to 500,000 distinct CDR3 sequences, with around 12% as singletons. The input for sequencing was PBMCs from the stem cell graft donor, taken from the stem cell graft. These TCRs come from a human donor who donated a stem cell graft to a child with combined immunodeficiency. CDR3s include the opening cysteine and the closing phenylalanine or tryptophan. Fields, in order: D gene, V gene, J gene, clone size, CDR3 protein, CDR3 DNA. The D gene is left open where the match is weak. Clone size is stated in some rows and not others, as once, few, many or a class when expanded.

-,TRBV3-1,TRBJ2-7,-,CASSPSQGHEQYF,TGTGCCAGCAGCCCGTCTCAGGGCCACGAGCAGTACTTC
TRBD2,TRBV7-7,TRBJ2-3,-,CASSARLAPSTDTQYF,TGTGCCAGCAGCGCCCGACTAGCGCCTAGCACAGATACGCAGTATTTT
TRBD1,TRBV4-1,TRBJ2-7,many,CASSQGPQGYEQYF,TGCGCCAGCAGCCAAGGACCACAGGGGTACGAGCAGTACTTC
-,TRBV28,TRBJ2-2,few,CASSFSGGSTGELFF,TGTGCCAGCAGTTTTAGTGGGGGCTCCACCGGGGAGCTGTTTTTT
-,TRBV14,TRBJ2-2,-,CASSQGTASYTGELFF,TGTGCCAGCAGCCAAGGGACAGCTTCGTACACCGGGGAGCTGTTTTTT
TRBD2,TRBV11-2,TRBJ2-5,-,CASSLQSDVGAGGHQETQYF,TGTGCCAGCAGCCTGCAATCGGATGTCGGAGCGGGAGGCCACCAAGAGACCCAGTACTTC
-,TRBV7-6,TRBJ1-1,many,CASSPTGLNTEAFF,TGTGCCAGCAGCCCGACAGGACTGAACACTGAAGCTTTCTTT
TRBD2,TRBV15,TRBJ2-5,few,CATSSLSGGRGRETQYF,TGTGCCACCAGCTCCCTCTCCGGCGGGAGGGGGAGAGAGACCCAGTACTTC
-,TRBV9,TRBJ2-5,many,CASSVSGVLQETQYF,TGTGCCAGCAGCGTATCGGGGGTTCTTCAAGAGACCCAGTACTTC
-,TRBV24-1,TRBJ2-5,-,CATSERQPRETQYF,TGTGCCACCAGTGAGCGACAGCCCCGGGAGACCCAGTACTTC
-,TRBV12-3/TRBV12-4,TRBJ1-5,many,CASSFGNNQPQHF,TGTGCCAGCAGTTTTGGGAACAATCAGCCCCAGCATTTT
TRBD1,TRBV5-4,TRBJ2-1,many,CASSLGRGLNEQFF,TGTGCCAGCAGCTTGGGCAGGGGGCTGAATGAGCAGTTCTTC
-,TRBV7-2,TRBJ2-1,-,CASSVVRAYEQFF,TGTGCCAGCAGCGTGGTCAGGGCCTATGAGCAGTTCTTC
-,TRBV12-3/TRBV12-4,TRBJ2-4,many,CASSLGQDKNIQYF,TGTGCCAGCAGTTTAGGGCAGGACAAAAACATTCAGTACTTC
-,TRBV7-2,TRBJ2-1,few,CASSPLRAPSSYNEQFF,TGTGCCAGCAGCCCACTTAGAGCGCCCAGCTCCTACAATGAGCAGTTCTTC
TRBD1,TRBV5-1,TRBJ2-7,few,CASSFFAGGEYEQYF,TGCGCCAGCAGCTTTTTCGCAGGGGGCGAATACGAGCAGTACTTC
TRBD2,TRBV20-1,TRBJ2-1,many,CSAIGPSGVHEQFF,TGCAGTGCAATCGGTCCTAGCGGAGTCCATGAGCAGTTCTTC
-,TRBV5-1,TRBJ1-5,many,CASSLAGDNQPQHF,TGCGCCAGCAGCTTGGCAGGGGATAATCAGCCCCAGCATTTT
-,TRBV12-3/TRBV12-4,TRBJ2-7,-,CASSRDGQTYEQYF,TGTGCCAGCAGTCGGGACGGACAGACCTACGAGCAGTACTTC
-,TRBV12-3/TRBV12-4,TRBJ1-5,few,CASSLGGLGQPQHF,TGTGCCAGCAGTTTGGGGGGCCTCGGGCAGCCCCAGCATTTT
TRBD1,TRBV7-8,TRBJ2-7,many,CASSWTGSHEQYF,TGTGCCAGCAGCTGGACAGGAAGCCACGAGCAGTACTTC
TRBD1,TRBV9,TRBJ1-5,few,CASSVDGTGIQPQHF,TGTGCCAGCAGCGTCGATGGGACAGGGATTCAGCCCCAGCATTTT
TRBD2,TRBV7-9,TRBJ2-1,-,CASSPSGGATYNEQFF,TGTGCCAGCAGCCCTAGCGGGGGGGCGACCTACAATGAGCAGTTCTTC
TRBD2,TRBV20-1,TRBJ2-3,few,CSASTGLAGDGDTQYF,TGCAGTGCCTCAACCGGGCTAGCGGGAGATGGGGATACGCAGTATTTT
-,TRBV3-1,TRBJ1-1,many,CASSHSTGVGEAFF,TGTGCCAGCAGCCATAGTACAGGCGTCGGTGAAGCTTTCTTT
TRBD2,TRBV7-8,TRBJ2-3,-,CASSFALAGVEDTQYF,TGTGCCAGCAGCTTCGCTCTAGCGGGGGTTGAGGATACGCAGTATTTT
TRBD1,TRBV7-2,TRBJ2-5,-,CASSSRTGLAETQYF,TGTGCCAGCAGCTCACGGACAGGCCTCGCAGAGACCCAGTACTTC
-,TRBV7-6,TRBJ2-1,-,CASSTGLLNNEQFF,TGTGCCAGCAGCACGGGACTCTTAAACAATGAGCAGTTCTTC
-,TRBV4-3,TRBJ2-5,many,CASSPGLPGTQYF,TGCGCCAGCAGCCCGGGACTTCCGGGTACCCAGTACTTC
TRBD1,TRBV12-3/TRBV12-4,TRBJ2-5,-,CASSSLVGTEIPNNQETQYF,TGTGCCAGCAGCTCTCTTGTAGGGACAGAAATCCCGAATAATCAAGAGACCCAGTACTTC
-,TRBV6-5,TRBJ2-3,few,CASSYSIRQGVDTQYF,TGTGCCAGCAGTTACTCGATTCGGCAGGGTGTAGATACGCAGTATTTT
TRBD1,TRBV5-4,TRBJ2-1,-,CASSLVDRANEQFF,TGTGCCAGCAGCTTGGTGGACAGGGCGAATGAGCAGTTCTTC
-,TRBV19,TRBJ1-2,few,CASSMSLLRRRNYGYTF,TGTGCCAGTAGTATGAGCCTTTTACGGAGGCGTAACTATGGCTACACCTTC
TRBD1,TRBV12-3/TRBV12-4,TRBJ2-3,many,CASSFQGAVGTDTQYF,TGTGCCAGCAGTTTTCAGGGGGCTGTCGGGACAGATACGCAGTATTTT
TRBD1,TRBV28,TRBJ2-3,few,CASSLRTGQDTQYF,TGTGCCAGCAGTTTAAGGACAGGGCAAGATACGCAGTATTTT
-,TRBV5-1,TRBJ1-4,-,CASSLENGEKLFF,TGCGCCAGCAGTCTCGAAAATGGTGAAAAACTGTTTTTT
-,TRBV12-3/TRBV12-4,TRBJ2-2,many,CASSLRTQANTGELFF,TGTGCCAGCAGTTTAAGGACACAGGCGAACACCGGGGAGCTGTTTTTT
TRBD2,TRBV4-3,TRBJ2-5,few,CASSEMWTRGETQYF,TGCGCCAGCAGCGAAATGTGGACTAGGGGAGAGACCCAGTACTTC
-,TRBV7-2,TRBJ2-1,few,CASSLASRNEQFF,TGTGCCAGCAGCTTAGCGTCTAGAAATGAGCAGTTCTTC
-,TRBV12-3/TRBV12-4,TRBJ2-5,many,CASSLVRVETQYF,TGTGCCAGCAGTTTAGTCAGGGTGGAGACCCAGTACTTC
-,TRBV15,TRBJ1-2,many,CATSRDEGFATNYGYTF,TGTGCCACCAGCAGAGATGAGGGATTCGCCACTAACTATGGCTACACCTTC
-,TRBV7-2,TRBJ2-7,-,CASSPGPGIPDEQYF,TGTGCCAGCAGCCCAGGGCCCGGAATCCCCGACGAGCAGTACTTC